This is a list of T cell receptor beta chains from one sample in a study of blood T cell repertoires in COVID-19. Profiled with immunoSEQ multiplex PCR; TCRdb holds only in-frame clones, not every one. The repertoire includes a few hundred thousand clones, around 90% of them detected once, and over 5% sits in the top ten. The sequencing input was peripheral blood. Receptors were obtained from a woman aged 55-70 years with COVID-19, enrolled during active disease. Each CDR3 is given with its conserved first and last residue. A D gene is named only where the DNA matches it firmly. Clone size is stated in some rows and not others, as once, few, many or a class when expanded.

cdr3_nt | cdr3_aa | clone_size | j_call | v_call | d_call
TGTGCCAGCTCAAATCTAGGGGGACACTATAATTCACCCCTCCACTTT | CASSNLGGHYNSPLHF | NA | TRBJ1-6 | TRBV27 | NA
TGTGCCAGTAGTACCGGACAGGTCCCCAACAATGAGCAGTTCTTC | CASSTGQVPNNEQFF | NA | TRBJ2-1 | TRBV19 | TRBD1
TGTGCCAGCAGTTTCTGGGCCTCTGGAAACACCATATATTTT | CASSFWASGNTIYF | NA | TRBJ1-3 | TRBV28 | NA
TGTGCCAGCAGTCATCAGGGTAGCACTGAAGCTTTCTTT | CASSHQGSTEAFF | NA | TRBJ1-1 | TRBV6-5 | NA
TGTGCCAGCCGCCTCCGGGACAGGGGGGCAGATACGCAGTATTTT | CASRLRDRGADTQYF | NA | TRBJ2-3 | TRBV6-5 | TRBD1
TGTGCCAGCAGCTTAAACAATATGGAGACCCAGTACTTC | CASSLNNMETQYF | NA | TRBJ2-5 | TRBV11-3 | NA
TGTGCCAGCAGTCGGGCTCGGCTTAGCGGGAAGCCGGAAAAACTGTTTTTT | CASSRARLSGKPEKLFF | NA | TRBJ1-4 | TRBV28 | NA
TGTGCCAGCAGTTACTCCCGGGGTGGGGCGCAGTATTTT | CASSYSRGGAQYF | NA | TRBJ2-3 | TRBV6-5 | NA
TGTGCCAGCAGTAGGGGACTAGCGGGAACCTACGAGCAGTACTTC | CASSRGLAGTYEQYF | NA | TRBJ2-7 | TRBV6-5 | TRBD2
TGTGCCAGTAGTACCCAACCGGGACAGGGGAATTACATTCAGTACTTC | CASSTQPGQGNYIQYF | once | TRBJ2-4 | TRBV19 | TRBD1
TGTGCCGGCAGACAGTCCCCAACTAATGAAAAACTGTTTTTT | CAGRQSPTNEKLFF | NA | TRBJ1-4 | TRBV2 | NA
TGTGCCAGCAGCCTGAGTCCGGCCGGGGAGCTGTTTTTT | CASSLSPAGELFF | NA | TRBJ2-2 | TRBV2 | NA
TGCGCCAGCAGCTTACAGGGGCCAGGGAGCTATGGCTACACCTTC | CASSLQGPGSYGYTF | few | TRBJ1-2 | TRBV5-1 | TRBD1
TGTGCCAGCAGTTACTCGATTGGGACTATGAAGACCCAGTACTTC | CASSYSIGTMKTQYF | NA | TRBJ2-5 | TRBV6-2/TRBV6-3 | TRBD2
TGCGCCAGCGGAGGGACAGGGAACACCGGGGAGCTGTTTTTT | CASGGTGNTGELFF | NA | TRBJ2-2 | TRBV5-1 | TRBD1
TGTGCCAGCAGTGACAGACAGGACCCCACAGATACGCAGTATTTT | CASSDRQDPTDTQYF | NA | TRBJ2-3 | TRBV6-6 | NA
TGTGCCTGGAGCGAGGGACAGGGGGCTAACACCATATATTTT | CAWSEGQGANTIYF | NA | TRBJ1-3 | TRBV30 | TRBD1
TGTGCCAGCAGTCCTTCCGGGAGCTCTGGAAACACCATATATTTT | CASSPSGSSGNTIYF | NA | TRBJ1-3 | TRBV28 | NA
TGCGCCAGCGGACAGGGGGCAGGTGAAAAACTGTTTTTT | CASGQGAGEKLFF | NA | TRBJ1-4 | TRBV5-1 | TRBD1
TGTGCCAGCAGTGAGCGGGACATCTACGAGCAGTACTTC | CASSERDIYEQYF | NA | TRBJ2-7 | TRBV28 | NA
TGTGCCAGCAGCTCCCTAGGCCCCGGGGGGACCCAGTACTTC | CASSSLGPGGTQYF | few | TRBJ2-5 | TRBV7-3 | NA
TGCAGTCCGGGACAGGGCTTCGAGCAGTACTTC | CSPGQGFEQYF | NA | TRBJ2-7 | TRBV20-1 | TRBD1
TGTGCCAGCAGTTTAGGGCAGAACAATGAGCAGTTCTTC | CASSLGQNNEQFF | NA | TRBJ2-1 | TRBV12-3/TRBV12-4 | NA
TGTGCCAGCAGCTTAGCAGGCGGGAGAACAGATACGCAGTATTTT | CASSLAGGRTDTQYF | NA | TRBJ2-3 | TRBV7-6 | TRBD2
TGTGCCAGCAGTGAACGGTACCCGAATCAGCCCCAGCATTTT | CASSERYPNQPQHF | NA | TRBJ1-5 | TRBV2 | NA
TGTGCCATCAGTGAGTCGAATACGGTACTAACTGAAGCTTTCTTT | CAISESNTVLTEAFF | NA | TRBJ1-1 | TRBV10-3 | NA